The 4 T cell receptor delta chains below all came from one sample that was sequenced in a study of gammadelta T cells in human blood. TCRdb made new clone calls on the RT-PCR reads using CATT. The table has 250 to 300 delta-chain clones, about 50% seen once; the top ten hold over 85%. Sequencing used non-Vgamma9Vdelta2 gamma-delta T cells from cord blood. Every receptor here comes from a newborn.

Only a few counts were recorded for this clone. The protein TCRdb gives is from a much larger clone and does not agree with this DNA's translation at residue 3, likely a read error; the protein shown here comes from the DNA. The same CDR3 arises from other DNA sequences in this sample as well. The chain employs TRDV3 and TRDJ1, with TRDD3 matching 7 bases. V trimming: 3 bases; J trimming: 0 bases; junction bases outside the gene matches: 10. Germline CDR1 TVYSNPD, CDR2 GDNSRS (reference sequence). CDR3 length: 15 amino acids. The CDR3: CALNPPGDYTDKLIF. The CDR3 coding sequence is TGTGCCTTAAATCCCCCGGGGGATTACACCGATAAACTCATCTTT.

In this sample, this clone is hyperexpanded (1% or more). In the same sample, other DNA sequences code for this CDR3. The chain joins TRDV3 to TRDJ1; TRDD3 matches 9 bases. V lost 4 bases, J lost 4 bases, and 19 bases stayed unmatched. The CDR3 spans 17 residues. The V gene's germline CDR1 is TVYSNPD and CDR2 GDNSRS (reference sequence). The CDR3 bases are TGTGCCTCCCATCTTCCCTACGTACTGGGGGAAAGCGATAAACTCATCTTT. Protein sequence: CASHLPYVLGESDKLIF.

This clone was counted a few times. Since a far larger clone is one base different, this is likely a read error. The chain combines TRDV1 with TRDJ1; TRDD3 matches 9 bases. Germline CDR1 and CDR2: TSWWSYY and QGS. The CDR3 contains 23 residues. DNA of the CDR3: TGTGCTCTTGGGGACCCCGGCGGAGGTACTGCTGGGGGATGGATCGTTGGCACCAATAAACTCATCTTT. Protein product: CALGDPGGGTAGGWIVGTNKLIF.

Turning to this clone: The TCRdb protein, from a much larger clone, departs from this DNA's translation at residue 4, likely by read error; the protein shown derives from the DNA. The same CDR3 is also encoded by other DNA sequences in this sample. This chain connects TRDV2 to TRDJ2; 13 nucleotides line up with TRDD3. The germline V gene encodes CDR1 GEAIGNYY and CDR2 EKD. The CDR3 runs to 17 residues. V lost 4 bases to trimming and J lost 4 bases; unmatched junction nucleotides: 8. CDR3 sequence: CACESLLGDTGTAQLFF. The CDR3 nucleotides are TGTGCCTGTGAGTCTTTACTGGGGGATACGGGGACAGCACAACTCTTCTTT.